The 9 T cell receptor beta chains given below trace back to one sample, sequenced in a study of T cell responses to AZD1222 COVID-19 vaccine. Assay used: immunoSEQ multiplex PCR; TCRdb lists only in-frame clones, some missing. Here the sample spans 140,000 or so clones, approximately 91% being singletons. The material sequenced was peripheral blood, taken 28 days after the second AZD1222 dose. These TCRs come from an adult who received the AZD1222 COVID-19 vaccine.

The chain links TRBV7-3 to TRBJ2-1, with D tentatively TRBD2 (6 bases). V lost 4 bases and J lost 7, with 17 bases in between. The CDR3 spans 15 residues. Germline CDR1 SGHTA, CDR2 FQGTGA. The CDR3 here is CASSSFSGGENEQFF. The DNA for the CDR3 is TGTGCCAGCAGCTCTTTTAGCGGTGGGGAGAATGAGCAGTTCTTC.

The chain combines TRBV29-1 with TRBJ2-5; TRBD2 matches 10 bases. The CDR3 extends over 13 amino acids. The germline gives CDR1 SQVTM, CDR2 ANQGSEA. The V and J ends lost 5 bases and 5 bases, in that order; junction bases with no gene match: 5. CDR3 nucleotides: TGCAGCGTTACCCTAGCGGGAGCCGAGACCCAGTACTTC. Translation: CSVTLAGAETQYF.

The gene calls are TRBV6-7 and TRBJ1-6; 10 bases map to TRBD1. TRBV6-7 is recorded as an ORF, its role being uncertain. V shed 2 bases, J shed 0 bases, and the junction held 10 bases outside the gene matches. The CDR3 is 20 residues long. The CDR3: CASSYPQGQGKGSYNSPLHF. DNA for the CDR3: TGTGCCAGCAGTTACCCCCAGGGACAGGGGAAGGGCTCCTATAATTCACCCCTCCACTTT.

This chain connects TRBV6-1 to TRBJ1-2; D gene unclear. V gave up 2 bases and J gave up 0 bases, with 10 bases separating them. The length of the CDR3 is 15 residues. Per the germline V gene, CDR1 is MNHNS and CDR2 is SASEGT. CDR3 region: CASSEMTRANYGYTF. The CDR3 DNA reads TGTGCCAGCAGTGAAATGACTCGAGCTAACTATGGCTACACCTTC.

The CDR3 DNA reads TGTGCCAGCAGCCAAACGGCGTGGACAACGGTCTCTGGAAACACCATATATTTT. It yields the protein CASSQTAWTTVSGNTIYF. The genes are TRBV4-2 and TRBJ1-3; the D gene is possibly TRBD1 (5 bases). The V end was cut by 2 bases, the J end by 0 bases, with 17 bases between. Per germline, CDR1 LGHNA and CDR2 YNFKEQ. CDR3 length: 18 amino acids.

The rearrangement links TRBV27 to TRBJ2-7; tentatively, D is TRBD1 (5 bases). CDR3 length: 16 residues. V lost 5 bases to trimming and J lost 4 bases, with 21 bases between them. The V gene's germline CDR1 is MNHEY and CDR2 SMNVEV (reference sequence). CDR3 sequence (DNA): TGTGCCAGCAGTACCCAGGGTGGGGCGCCCTGGTACGAGCAGTACTTC. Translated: CASSTQGGAPWYEQYF.

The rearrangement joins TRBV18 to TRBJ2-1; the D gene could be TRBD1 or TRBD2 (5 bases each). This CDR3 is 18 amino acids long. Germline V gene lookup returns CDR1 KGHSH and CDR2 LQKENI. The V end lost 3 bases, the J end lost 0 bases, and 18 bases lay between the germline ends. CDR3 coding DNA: TGTGCCAGCTCACCCAATCTGGCGGTGGGGGACTCCTACAATGAGCAGTTCTTC. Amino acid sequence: CASSPNLAVGDSYNEQFF.

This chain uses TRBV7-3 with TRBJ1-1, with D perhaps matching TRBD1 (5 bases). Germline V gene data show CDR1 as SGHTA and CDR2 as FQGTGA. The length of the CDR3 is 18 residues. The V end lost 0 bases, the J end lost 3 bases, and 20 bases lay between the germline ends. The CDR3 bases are TGTGCCAGCAGCTTAACAGGGATCCCGGAGGGAGGGGACACTGAAGCTTTCTTT. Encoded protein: CASSLTGIPEGGDTEAFF.

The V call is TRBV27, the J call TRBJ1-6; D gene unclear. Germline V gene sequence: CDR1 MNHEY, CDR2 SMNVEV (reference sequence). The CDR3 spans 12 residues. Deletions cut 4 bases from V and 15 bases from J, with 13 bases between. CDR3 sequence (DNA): TGTGCCAGCAGTTCCTCAGCCCGGGGCCTCCACTTT. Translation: CASSSSARGLHF.